This T cell receptor beta chain came from a study of T-cell memory formation after mild COVID-19. Study-level points and caveats: A second wave expanding day 15 to 37 was CD4+-biased; contracting clones were balanced. Detection of some responders pre-infection suggested pre-existing cross-reactive memory T cells participated. Shrinking CD4+ clones were chiefly CM and EM; CD8+ ones were chiefly EMRA.

For this clonotype: Its antigen is not known.

Barcoded TCR alpha and TCR beta cDNA libraries with UMIs came from 5'RACE using constant-segment primers. MiXCR was run by TCRdb on the 5' RACE reads, yielding one entry per CDR3 protein. The sample comprises 250,000 to 350,000 distinct CDR3 sequences, less than 20% of which are singletons, and 20% to 25% rests with the top ten. V was pared by 3 bases and J by 6 bases, with 6 bases between. This CDR3 is 11 amino acids long. Germline CDR1 is SGHTA and CDR2 is FQGNSA. The sequence derives from a man between 18 and 35 years old who had mild COVID-19 (a few samples of this study predate the infection). Cell type and time point are not known. The chain couples TRBV7-2 to TRBJ2-7; D unclear. The sample was PBMCs or a T cell subset sorted from them (not recorded which). CDR3 bases: TGTGCCAGCAGCTTTAACGGCGAGCAGTACTTC. Translation gives CASSFNGEQYF. Full variable domain (rest looked up from reference TRBV7-2 and TRBJ2-7): GAGVSQSPSNKVTEKGKDVELRCDPISGHTALYWYRQSLGQGLEFLIYFQGNSAPDKSGLPSDRFSAERTGGSVSTLTIQRTQQEDSAVYLCASSFNGEQYFGPGTRLTVT.